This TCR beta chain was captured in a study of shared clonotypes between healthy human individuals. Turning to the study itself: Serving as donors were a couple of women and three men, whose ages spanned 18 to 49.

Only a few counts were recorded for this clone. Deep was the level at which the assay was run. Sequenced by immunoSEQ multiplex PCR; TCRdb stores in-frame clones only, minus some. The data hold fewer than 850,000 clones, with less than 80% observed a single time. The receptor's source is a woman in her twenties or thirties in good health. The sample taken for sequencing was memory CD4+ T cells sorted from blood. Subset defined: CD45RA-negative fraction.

CDR3 bases: TGTGCCAGCCAGGGGGAGGGGCAGTACTTC. Translated: CASQGEGQYF. The chain is built from TRBV6-1 and TRBJ2-7, with D possibly called TRBD1 or TRBD2 (7 bases each). Germline V lookup: CDR1 MNHNS, CDR2 SASEGT. Trimming left V 8 bases short and J 9 bases short, with 11 bases between. The CDR3 runs 10 residues.